This paragraph covers one T cell receptor (beta chain) sequence. Distinct nucleotide sequences in the sample also encode this CDR3. The entry originates in a study of shared clonotypes between healthy human individuals. The ends were cut back, 3 bases at V and 5 bases at J, with 6 bases in the middle. The germline V gene has CDR1 MDHEN and CDR2 SYDVKM. The CDR3 consists of 12 residues. Only in-frame clones appear in the TCRdb table, and some are missing; sequencing was by immunoSEQ multiplex PCR. This sample has 2 million to 3 million clones, with roughly 93% found just once. Sequenced input: naive CD4+ T cells from PBMCs. The subset was: CD45RA+ positively selected. The chain recombines TRBV28 with TRBJ2-3; no firm D call. The receptor comes from a young man in good health. Some clones in this sample may be carry-over from other donors' samples. The CDR3 region is CASSLVRDTQYF. The CDR3 DNA reads TGTGCCAGCAGTTTGGTGCGAGATACGCAGTATTTT. The variable domain in full, with the rest retrieved from reference TRBV28 and TRBJ2-3, is DVKVTQSSRYLVKRTGEKVFLECVQDMDHENMFWYRQDPGLGLRLIYFSYDVKMKEKGDIPEGYSVSREKKERFSLILESASTNQTSMYLCASSLVRDTQYFGPGTRLTVL.